This TCR beta chain stems from a study of PD-L1 blockade in urothelial cancer. Sequencing was performed with immunoSEQ multiplex PCR; in TCRdb, only in-frame clones are kept and a portion is missing. This table holds 95,000 or so clones, more than 75% found once. With respect to this clone: At one end the junction does not follow the germline gene, possibly because of a read error.

Germline loops: CDR1 MNHNS, CDR2 SASEGT. This CDR3 spans 16 amino acids. Time point in this sample: pretreatment peripheral blood. Patients suffered from locally advanced or metastatic urothelial carcinoma. The sample in question was PBMCs, obtained around atezolizumab (anti-PD-L1) treatment. This chain links TRBV6-1 with TRBJ2-3; 12 positions agree with TRBD2. This clonotype was obtained from a man aged 55 to 69 with urothelial cancer. The CDR3 nucleotides are TGTGCCAGCAGTGGTCTGACTAGCGGGGGCACGGATACGCAGTATTTT. Its translation is CASSGLTSGGTDTQYF.